What follows are 8 T cell receptor beta chains derived from one specimen sequenced in a study of early T cells in non-severe SARS-CoV-2 infection. TCRdb used MiXCR to reprocess the 5' RACE reads, holding one entry per CDR3 protein. Of approximately 28,000 distinct CDR3 sequences in the sample, 6% to 7.5% are singletons; the top ten hold roughly a third. Sequences were derived from whole blood, sampled at baseline. All receptors come from an adult who was a healthcare worker with PCR-confirmed SARS-CoV-2 infection or an uninfected control (not recorded which).

This clonotype was detected many times. The chain links TRBV29-1 to TRBJ1-3, with D tentatively TRBD1 (6 bases). The germline gives CDR1 SQVTM, CDR2 ANQGSEA. The CDR3 has 13 amino acids. V was cut by 6 bases and J by 4 bases, with 13 bases left in between. The CDR3 reads CSVGQSNGNTIYF. The DNA for the CDR3 is TGCAGCGTAGGACAGTCTAACGGAAACACCATATATTTT.

The V gene is TRBV4-1, the J gene TRBJ1-2; tentatively, D is TRBD1 (6 bases). The CDR3 is 12 amino acids. V gave up 6 bases and J gave up 4 bases, with 9 bases separating them. Germline CDR1 reads MGHRA; CDR2 reads YSYEKL. CDR3 coding DNA: TGCGCCAGCAGTATGGACAGCTATGGCTACACCTTC. As protein: CASSMDSYGYTF.

In this sample, this clonotype turned up many times. This chain connects TRBV18 to TRBJ2-5; perhaps TRBD1 as D (6 bases). This CDR3 is 14 amino acids long. In germline, CDR1 is KGHSH, CDR2 LQKENI. V gave up 2 bases and J gave up 3 bases, with 10 bases separating them. The CDR3 protein is CASSPWTEEETQYF. The CDR3 DNA reads as TGTGCCAGCTCACCATGGACAGAGGAAGAGACCCAGTACTTC.

There are many counts of this clonotype. This chain connects TRBV2 to TRBJ2-4, with D uncertain. Trimming removed 7 bases from V and 7 bases from J, with 11 bases in between. The CDR3 consists of 12 residues. Germline assignment: CDR1 SNHLY and CDR2 FYNNEI. The CDR3 DNA follows: TGTGCCAGCACCGAGAGGTGGAACATTCAGTACTTC. Translated, it gives CASTERWNIQYF. The whole variable domain, filled in from reference TRBV2 and TRBJ2-4, reads EPEVTQTPSHQVTQMGQEVILRCVPISNHLYFYWYRQILGQKVEFLVSFYNNEISEKSEIFDDQFSVERPDGSNFTLKIRSTKLEDSAMYFCASTERWNIQYFGAGTRLSVL.

This clonotype showed up just a few times. One end of the junction fails to match germline, which may point to a read error. The chain has TRBV20-1 and TRBJ1-3, with TRBD1 as a possible D gene (6 bases). This CDR3 is 13 amino acids long. The germline V gene has CDR1 DFQATT and CDR2 SNEGSKA (reference sequence). The CDR3 loop is CSAERGSENTIYF. As DNA, the CDR3 is TGCAGTGCTGAAAGGGGGTCTGAAAACACCATATATTTT.

A few counts support this clonotype. The chain links TRBV20-1 to TRBJ2-7; the match to TRBD1 covers 7 bases. With V trimmed by 2 bases and J by 4 bases, 11 bases remained unmatched. Germline CDR1 and CDR2: DFQATT and SNEGSKA (reference sequence). The length of the CDR3 is 15 residues. The CDR3 here is CSARPPGGIFYEQYF. For the CDR3, the DNA is TGCAGTGCTAGACCCCCAGGGGGTATATTTTACGAGCAGTACTTC.

This clonotype has at least ten counts. The chain carries TRBV5-6 and TRBJ2-3; TRBD1 agrees at 8 bases. There are 16 residues in the CDR3. J was trimmed by 2 bases and V by 3 bases; bases with no gene match: 8. Germline values: CDR1 SGHDT, CDR2 YYEEEE. Here the CDR3 DNA reads TGTGCCAGCAGCTCAGAACTGGACAGGGCCACAGATACGCAGTATTTT. Translation: CASSSELDRATDTQYF.

This clonotype was detected only once. Just one base apart from a much larger clone, this may be a read error. V gene TRBV6-2 or TRBV6-3 combines with J gene TRBJ2-1; D is ambiguous. V was shortened by 7 bases and J by 9 bases, with 13 bases between the two germline ends. This CDR3 has 12 amino acids. Germline V gene lookup returns CDR1 MNHEY and CDR2 SVGEGT. CDR3 loop: CASIDPRIEQFF. DNA of the CDR3: TGTGCCAGCATCGACCCCAGGATTGAGCAGTTCTTC.